The 30 T cell receptor beta chains in this list originate from one sample, sequenced in a study of T cells after yellow fever vaccination. TCRdb redid the calling of the 5' RACE reads with MiXCR, one entry per CDR3 protein. The sample has approximately 580,000 distinct CDR3 sequences; roughly a sixth are singletons. The material sequenced was PBMCs, taken roughly 5 days after the first yellow fever vaccination. These receptors all stem from a man younger than 30 who received the YFV17D yellow fever vaccine.

The table lists this clonotype with a few counts. The chain combines TRBV4-1 with TRBJ2-7; D may match TRBD1 or TRBD2 (7 bases each). Trimming shortened V by 3 bases and J by 7 bases, and 16 bases separated the two germline ends. This CDR3 has 14 amino acids. Germline V gene lookup returns CDR1 MGHRA and CDR2 YSYEKL. CDR3 protein: CASSQARGGREQYF. The DNA for the CDR3 is TGCGCCAGCAGCCAGGCCAGGGGGGGAAGGGAGCAGTACTTC.

The chain couples TRBV20-1 to TRBJ2-5; weak D call: TRBD2 (5 bases). CDR3 size: 14 residues. Germline assignment: CDR1 DFQATT and CDR2 SNEGSKA (reference sequence). Trimming pared 2 bases from V and 1 base from J, leaving 11 bases between. This CDR3 reads CSARLASRQETQYF. CDR3 sequence (DNA): TGCAGTGCTAGACTAGCTTCCCGCCAAGAGACCCAGTACTTC.

The chain links TRBV9 to TRBJ1-1; possible D gene TRBD1, 6 bases. Per germline, CDR1 SGDLS and CDR2 YYNGEE. The CDR3 is 16 residues long. Trimming cost V 2 bases and J 6 bases, with 20 bases left between them. The CDR3 DNA reads as TGTGCCAGCAGCGTCGATCCGGGGGCGATTTGGGCTGAAGCTTTCTTT. Translated, it gives CASSVDPGAIWAEAFF.

Turning to this clonotype: One end of the junction is discordant with germline, which a read error may explain. The chain employs TRBV11-2 and TRBJ2-7; TRBD2 matches at 8 bases. The CDR3 sequence is 13 residues long. Germline V CDR1 and CDR2: SGHAT, FQNNGV. CDR3 residues: CACSWGGGYEQYF. The DNA of the CDR3 is TGTGCCTGCAGTTGGGGCGGGGGGTACGAGCAGTACTTC.

The chain employs TRBV5-4 and TRBJ2-3, with D unclear. V lost 0 bases to trimming and J lost 7 bases, with 6 bases between them. Germline V gene data show CDR1 as SGHNT and CDR2 as YYREEE (reference sequence). This CDR3 contains 12 residues. The CDR3 sequence: CASSLATHTQYF. The CDR3 bases are TGTGCCAGCAGCTTGGCGACGCATACGCAGTATTTT.

This clonotype appeared a few times. The rearrangement joins TRBV11-2 to TRBJ2-3; no reliable D call. With 2 bases removed from V and 2 bases from J, the gap between germline ends came to 11 bases. CDR1 and CDR2 from the germline V gene are SGHAT and FQNNGV. The CDR3 has 15 residues. The CDR3 reads CASSLIGNNTDTQYF. CDR3 sequence (DNA): TGTGCCAGCAGCTTAATAGGGAACAACACAGATACGCAGTATTTT.

The chain combines TRBV9 with TRBJ2-3; 10 positions agree with TRBD2. The CDR3 covers 15 residues. Germline CDR1 and CDR2: SGDLS and YYNGEE. J was trimmed by 3 bases and V by 4 bases; bases with no gene match: 5. This CDR3 reads CASSKASGGTDTQYF. The CDR3 region has the DNA TGTGCCAGCAGCAAGGCTAGCGGGGGAACAGATACGCAGTATTTT.

This clonotype was seen at least ten times. V and J are TRBV5-5 and TRBJ2-2, with D unresolved. CDR3 length: 13 residues. Between the trimmed V and J ends, which lost 4 bases and 4 bases, there was a span of 8 bases. The germline V gene has CDR1 SGHKS and CDR2 YYEKEE (reference sequence). The CDR3 protein is CASSPLGTGELFF. The CDR3 DNA reads as TGTGCCAGCAGCCCGTTGGGCACCGGGGAGCTGTTTTTT.

This clonotype was detected a few times. For the CDR3, the DNA is TGCGCCAGCAGCCCCCCGGTGGCGGGGGTTCCAGATACGCAGTATTTT. It yields the protein CASSPPVAGVPDTQYF. This chain joins TRBV5-1 and TRBJ2-3; the match to TRBD2 covers 7 bases. CDR1 and CDR2 (germline): SGHRS, YFSETQ. The CDR3 runs to 16 residues. V trimming: 4 bases; J trimming: 4 bases; junction bases outside the gene matches: 12.

The gene calls are TRBV5-4 and TRBJ2-5; 9 nucleotides align to TRBD2. With V trimmed by 3 bases and J by 9 bases, 9 bases remained unmatched. CDR1 SGHNT and CDR2 YYREEE come from the germline V gene (reference sequence). This CDR3 spans 14 amino acids. The CDR3 DNA follows: TGTGCCAGCAGCTCTAGCGGGGAAAGTGGGGCCCAGTACTTC. Amino acids: CASSSSGESGAQYF.

This clonotype was detected only a few times. This rearrangement joins TRBV4-1 to TRBJ2-7; 8 bases agree with TRBD1. This CDR3 comprises 15 residues. The germline V gene encodes CDR1 MGHRA and CDR2 YSYEKL. Losses at the gene ends were 1 base for V and 5 bases for J; bases not matched to a gene: 7. For the CDR3, the DNA is TGCGCCAGCAGCCAAGGCCAGGGGGCTATCCACGAGCAGTACGTC. Residues: CASSQGQGAIHEQYV.

The chain employs TRBV7-9 and TRBJ2-2; 9 positions agree with TRBD1. CDR1 is SEHNR and CDR2 is FQNEAQ in the germline V gene (reference sequence). The CDR3 is made up of 15 amino acids. The V gene end was trimmed by 6 bases and the J gene end by 7 bases; junction bases not matched to a gene: 9. The CDR3 DNA is TGTGCCAGCAGATTGGACAGGGACAGGGTCGGGGAGCTGTTTTTT. Translation: CASRLDRDRVGELFF.

This rearrangement joins TRBV5-5 to TRBJ2-5, with D perhaps TRBD2 (5 bases). V gave up 4 bases and J gave up 4 bases, with 11 bases separating them. Per the germline V gene, CDR1 is SGHKS and CDR2 is YYEKEE (reference sequence). The CDR3 has 13 residues. CDR3: CASSGSAGETQYF. The CDR3 DNA follows: TGTGCCAGCAGCGGGAGCGCAGGAGAGACCCAGTACTTC.

This clonotype was seen many times. This sequence joins TRBV12-3 or TRBV12-4 and TRBJ2-3, with TRBD2 identical over 12 bases. The J segment lost 5 bases and the V segment lost 6 bases, leaving 6 bases of the junction unmatched. The CDR3 covers 15 residues. This CDR3 is CASSWGLAGKDTQYF. DNA for the CDR3: TGTGCCAGCAGCTGGGGACTAGCGGGTAAAGATACGCAGTATTTT.

Worth noting for this clonotype: At one end, the junction sequence differs from germline, possibly due to a read error. The chain uses TRBV6-2 or TRBV6-3 and TRBJ2-7, with 9 bases lining up with TRBD2. Germline V gene lookup returns CDR1 MNHEY and CDR2 SVGEGT. This CDR3 comprises 15 residues. Here the CDR3 DNA reads TGTGCCAGCAGTGACTCTAGCGGGGTCTCCTACGAGCAGTACTTC. Translated: CASSDSSGVSYEQYF.

The chain recombines TRBV5-1 with TRBJ1-4, with 9 bases identical to TRBD1. Losses at the gene ends were 4 bases for V and 7 bases for J; bases not matched to a gene: 11. Germline V gene lookup returns CDR1 SGHRS and CDR2 YFSETQ. The CDR3 length is 16 residues. CDR3 nucleotide sequence: TGCGCCAGCAGCCGGGAGCCATGGACAGGGGCTGAAAAACTGTTTTTT. Protein: CASSREPWTGAEKLFF.

This clonotype has more than one count but fewer than ten. The chain couples TRBV7-9 to TRBJ2-1; TRBD1 aligns across 7 bases. Germline trimming cut 1 base from V and 8 bases from J; bases unmatched to any gene: 8. The CDR3 totals 15 residues. CDR1 is SEHNR, CDR2 FQNEAQ, per germline (reference sequence). This chain's CDR3 is CASSLGESRGYEQFF. CDR3 coding DNA: TGTGCCAGCAGCTTAGGGGAGTCCAGGGGGTATGAGCAGTTCTTC.

This clonotype was counted many times. This chain joins TRBV28 and TRBJ2-5; D might be TRBD2 (6 bases). Trimming shortened V by 7 bases and J by 1 base, and 13 bases separated the two germline ends. The CDR3 has 14 amino acids. Germline V gene lookup returns CDR1 MDHEN and CDR2 SYDVKM. This CDR3 reads CASMAGSSQETQYF. In nucleotides, the CDR3 is TGTGCCAGCATGGCGGGGAGCTCCCAAGAGACCCAGTACTTC.

The J gene is TRBJ2-7, the V gene TRBV5-1; the D gene is possibly TRBD1 (5 bases). CDR1 and CDR2 from the germline V gene are SGHRS and YFSETQ. V lost 0 bases and J lost 3, with 16 bases in between. This CDR3 spans 16 amino acids. CDR3 in amino acids: CASSLVQGRQNYEQYF. CDR3 bases: TGCGCCAGCAGCTTGGTCCAGGGTCGTCAGAACTACGAGCAGTACTTC. Filled out from reference TRBV5-1 and TRBJ2-7, the complete variable domain reads KAGVTQTPRYLIKTRGQQVTLSCSPISGHRSVSWYQQTPGQGLQFLFEYFSETQRNKGNFPGRFSGRQFSNSRSEMNVSTLELGDSALYLCASSLVQGRQNYEQYFGPGTRLTVT.

This clonotype was counted only a few times. This chain uses TRBV13 with TRBJ1-1, with D possibly being TRBD1 (5 bases). Germline CDR1 reads PRHDT; CDR2 reads FYEKMQ (reference sequence). This CDR3 is 14 amino acids long. The V gene lost 3 bases and the J gene lost 1 base, with 9 bases spanning the gap. The CDR3 sequence: CASSFWGTNTEAFF. The CDR3 nucleotides are TGTGCCAGCAGCTTTTGGGGGACGAACACTGAAGCTTTCTTT.

The chain recombines TRBV7-9 with TRBJ1-2, with TRBD1 identical over 7 bases. The V gene end was trimmed by 3 bases and the J gene end by 8 bases; junction bases not matched to a gene: 3. CDR3 length: 12 amino acids. Germline V gives CDR1 SEHNR, CDR2 FQNEAQ (reference sequence). CDR3 in DNA: TGTGCCAGCAGCTTCCCAGGGGGAGGCTACACCTTC. It codes for CASSFPGGGYTF.

This clonotype was seen only a few times. V usage is TRBV2 and J usage is TRBJ2-5; no definite D call. The CDR3 loop spans 11 amino acids. Trimming left V 4 bases short and J 5 bases short, with 5 bases between. In germline, CDR1 is SNHLY, CDR2 FYNNEI. This chain's CDR3 is CASSGRETQYF. CDR3 coding DNA: TGTGCCAGCAGTGGACGGGAGACCCAGTACTTC.

The V call is TRBV7-8, the J call TRBJ2-3, with no clear D. The CDR3 has 14 residues. Looked up from germline, CDR1 is SGHVS and CDR2 is FQNEAQ. V lost 5 bases and J lost 4, with 13 bases in between. CDR3 amino acids: CASSHSSPSDTQYF. In DNA form, the CDR3 reads TGTGCCAGCAGCCACAGCAGCCCCTCAGATACGCAGTATTTT.

This clonotype is medium-sized. The J gene is TRBJ1-3, the V gene TRBV10-3, with D unresolved. Trimming removed 7 bases from V and 2 bases from J, with 12 bases in between. The CDR3 length is 14 residues. Germline V gene data show CDR1 as ENHRY and CDR2 as SYGVKD. CDR3 in amino acids: CAIMRDTTGNTIYF. The CDR3, as DNA: TGTGCCATCATGAGGGATACGACTGGAAACACCATATATTTT.

This clonotype showed up just a few times. This chain connects TRBV4-1 to TRBJ1-1, with a weak D call TRBD1 (6 bases). V was cut by 1 base and J by 4 bases, with 13 bases left in between. The CDR3 covers 15 residues. From germline, CDR1 is MGHRA and CDR2 YSYEKL. The CDR3 nucleotides read TGCGCCAGCAGCCAAGGGGTGGGGGCCGGCACTGAAGCTTTCTTT. Its protein product is CASSQGVGAGTEAFF.

The rearrangement uses TRBV2 and TRBJ1-2; 7 bases are shared with TRBD1. The V segment lost 4 bases and the J segment 6 bases; nucleotides outside the gene matches: 8. The CDR3 spans 14 residues. Germline CDR1 SNHLY, CDR2 FYNNEI. CDR3 protein: CASSVFVGGDGYTF. DNA for the CDR3: TGTGCCAGCAGTGTTTTCGTAGGGGGCGATGGCTACACCTTC.

The chain carries TRBV4-3 and TRBJ2-3; 8 nucleotides agree with TRBD1. The germline V gene has CDR1 LGHNA and CDR2 YSLEER. The length of the CDR3 is 16 residues. The ends lost 1 base at V and 1 base at J; junction bases unmatched: 4. CDR3 sequence: CASSQGSRGRTDTQYF. The CDR3 region has the DNA TGCGCCAGCAGCCAAGGATCCAGGGGGCGCACAGATACGCAGTATTTT.

The chain recombines TRBV12-3 or TRBV12-4 with TRBJ2-5; TRBD1 aligns across 10 bases. The CDR3 loop spans 14 amino acids. Trimming at V came to 3 bases and at J to 4 bases, leaving 2 bases not matched to a gene. The CDR3: CASSFGTGAETQYF. CDR3 coding DNA: TGTGCCAGCAGTTTCGGGACAGGGGCAGAGACCCAGTACTTC.

V gene TRBV3-1 combines with J gene TRBJ2-1, with a possible D match to TRBD2 (6 bases). CDR3 size: 15 residues. Per the germline V gene, CDR1 is LGHDT and CDR2 is YNNKEL (reference sequence). The V gene lost 3 bases and the J gene lost 6 bases, with 15 bases spanning the gap. For the CDR3, the DNA is TGTGCCAGCAGCCAGCGGGGCAAGTTGTCCAATGAGCAGTTCTTC. This gives the protein CASSQRGKLSNEQFF.

In this sample, this clonotype turned up many times. This chain uses TRBV6-4 with TRBJ2-5; the match to TRBD1 covers 9 bases. Germline values: CDR1 MRHNA, CDR2 SNTAGT. The V segment lost 5 bases and the J segment 5 bases; nucleotides outside the gene matches: 9. The CDR3 totals 15 residues. The CDR3 region is CASSTGTGSSETQYF. DNA of the CDR3: TGTGCCAGCAGTACCGGGACAGGGTCGTCGGAGACCCAGTACTTC.